This T cell receptor beta chain was sequenced for a study of cytomegalovirus exposure and HLA in healthy donors. The wider study: Roughly 180 million T cells yielded roughly 120 million unique TCR beta sequences in earlier analysis.

With respect to this clone: Its antigen is currently unknown.

Points from the study as a whole: The study designated fewer than 200 TCR beta chains cytomegalovirus-associated.

Germline assignment: CDR1 SEHNR and CDR2 FQNEAQ (reference sequence). V trimming: 1 base; J trimming: 2 bases; junction bases outside the gene matches: 4. CDR3 size: 15 residues. Primers for the PCR totalled 60 Vbeta and 13 Jbeta. Produced via immunoSEQ multiplex PCR; TCRdb's table is partial and in-frame only. The data contain some 140,000 clones, approximately 74% of them singletons. Sequenced sample: PBMCs. This clonotype was obtained from a man between 18 and 29 years old in good health and CMV-seropositive. The chain has TRBV7-9 and TRBJ1-1, with TRBD1 matching 7 bases. CDR3 nucleotides: TGTGCCAGCAGCTTAGAAGGGGGCGCAAACACTGAAGCTTTCTTT. It translates to CASSLEGGANTEAFF.